What follows is one T cell receptor (beta chain) and its context. The trim removed 6 bases at V and 2 bases at J, leaving 4 bases unmatched. Germline assignment: CDR1 SNHLY and CDR2 FYNNEI. CDR3 size: 15 residues. Original processing methods: It was from reference gene primer amplification that nucleated cell counts were estimated. Measured with immunoSEQ multiplex PCR; TCRdb has only the in-frame clones, and not every one. Clonal size and the V and J genes are those of that table, whereas D and trimming came from the DNA. Among about 200,000 clones listed, more than 65% were seen once. This specimen comes from a study of blood T cell repertoires in COVID-19. Study overall: The samples span acute and convalescent COVID-19 from the United States, Italy and Spain. PBMCs, B-cell-depleted T cells, or T cells were the source of the cDNA or gDNA that made up the material.

Sequencing used peripheral blood. The chain is built from TRBV2 and TRBJ2-7, with 13 nucleotides matching TRBD2. The source of this sequence is a woman of 80 years or more with acute or convalescent COVID-19. The CDR3 protein is CASRPLAGGPYEQYF. The CDR3 DNA reads TGTGCCAGCAGACCACTAGCGGGGGGGCCCTACGAGCAGTACTTC. Supplemented by reference TRBV2 and TRBJ2-7, the full variable domain reads EPEVTQTPSHQVTQMGQEVILRCVPISNHLYFYWYRQILGQKVEFLVSFYNNEISEKSEIFDDQFSVERPDGSNFTLKIRSTKLEDSAMYFCASRPLAGGPYEQYFGPGTRLTVT.